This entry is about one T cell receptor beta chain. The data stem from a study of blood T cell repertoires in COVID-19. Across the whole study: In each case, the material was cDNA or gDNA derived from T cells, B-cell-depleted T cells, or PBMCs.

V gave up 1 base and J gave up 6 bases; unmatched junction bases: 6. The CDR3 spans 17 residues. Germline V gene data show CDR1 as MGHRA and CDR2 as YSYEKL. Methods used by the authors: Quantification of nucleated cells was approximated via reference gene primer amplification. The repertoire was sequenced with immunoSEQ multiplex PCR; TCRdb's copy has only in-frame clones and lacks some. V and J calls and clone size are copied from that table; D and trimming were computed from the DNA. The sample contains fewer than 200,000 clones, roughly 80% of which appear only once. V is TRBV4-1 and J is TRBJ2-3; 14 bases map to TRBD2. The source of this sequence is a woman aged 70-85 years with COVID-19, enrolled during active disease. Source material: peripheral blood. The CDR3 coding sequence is TGCGCCAGCAGCCAAGCGTCGACTAGCGGGAGGGCGGATACGCAGTATTTT. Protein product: CASSQASTSGRADTQYF.